One sample yielded the 13 T cell receptor beta chains listed below, sequenced in a study of blood T cells in healthy people across ages. The use of a sample-barcoded 5' primer and a J-beta primer mix characterized a second PCR of about 6 to 12 cycles. Each CDR3 protein gets one entry after TCRdb re-called the 5' RACE reads with MiXCR. The table includes 1.5 million to 2 million distinct CDR3 sequences, approximately 28% detected once. Sequenced sample: blood. Receptors originate from a woman in her 30s in good health.

This clonotype was counted a few times. The chain has TRBV18 and TRBJ2-7, with 7 bases aligning to TRBD2. Per germline, CDR1 KGHSH and CDR2 LQKENI. The trim removed 5 bases at V and 0 bases at J, leaving 7 bases unmatched. The CDR3 is 15 amino acids. The CDR3 coding sequence is TGTGCCAGCTCAGGCCAGTCGGGAGGCTCCTACGAGCAGTACTTC. Protein: CASSGQSGGSYEQYF.

CDR3 DNA: TGTGCCAGCAGCTCGGGACTGGAGGACTACAATGAGCAGTTCTTC. Protein sequence: CASSSGLEDYNEQFF. This chain connects TRBV13 to TRBJ2-1; D is possibly TRBD2 (6 bases). V lost 4 bases to trimming and J lost 3 bases, with 13 bases between them. From germline, CDR1 is PRHDT and CDR2 FYEKMQ (reference sequence). This CDR3 has 15 amino acids.

J is TRBJ1-3 and V is TRBV4-1; D remains ambiguous. The CDR3 has 16 residues. V dropped 0 bases and J dropped 4 bases, with 13 bases sitting between them. Germline values: CDR1 MGHRA, CDR2 YSYEKL. The CDR3 here is CASSQDSSSLGNTIYF. The CDR3 region has the DNA TGCGCCAGCAGCCAAGATTCATCCTCTTTGGGAAACACCATATATTTT.

This clonotype was detected many times. The gene calls are TRBV24-1 and TRBJ1-5; 9 nucleotides match TRBD1. Germline lookup yields CDR1 KGHDR and CDR2 SFDVKD. The CDR3 covers 16 residues. J lost 3 bases, V lost 7 bases, and 9 bases had no gene match. CDR3 amino acids: CATRTGDREDNQPQHF. The CDR3 DNA is TGTGCCACCAGAACTGGGGACAGGGAGGACAATCAGCCCCAGCATTTT.

The chain is built from TRBV9 and TRBJ1-2; TRBD1 might be the D (6 bases). V was trimmed by 3 bases and J by 3 bases, leaving 15 bases between them. This CDR3 is built from 15 residues. Germline-derived CDR1 and CDR2 are SGDLS and YYNGEE. The CDR3 is CASSAWNRADYGYTF. The CDR3 DNA is TGTGCCAGCAGCGCTTGGAACAGGGCGGACTATGGCTACACCTTC.

This chain links TRBV30 with TRBJ2-7; no firm D call. Germline V CDR1 and CDR2: GTSNPN, SVGIG (reference sequence). The CDR3 spans 12 residues. V was cut by 7 bases and J by 1 base, with 11 bases left in between. The CDR3 reads CAYRTVSYEQYF. CDR3 nucleotide sequence: TGTGCCTACCGGACGGTTTCCTACGAGCAGTACTTC.

This clonotype was counted between two and nine times. The V gene is TRBV5-4, the J gene TRBJ2-3; 8 bases align to TRBD2. Germline loops: CDR1 SGHNT, CDR2 YYREEE (reference sequence). V dropped 4 bases and J dropped 5; count of bases not matched to a gene: 6. The CDR3 has 14 amino acids. The CDR3 nucleotides are TGTGCCAGCAGCCTGCCGGGGGGGTTAGATACGCAGTATTTT. It encodes CASSLPGGLDTQYF.

The chain joins TRBV5-1 to TRBJ2-7, with TRBD2 matching over 8 bases. The ends lost 2 bases at V and 6 bases at J; junction bases unmatched: 13. CDR1 is SGHRS and CDR2 is YFSETQ in the germline V gene. The CDR3 consists of 16 residues. DNA for the CDR3: TGCGCCAGCAGCTTTGCGCAGCGGGAGAAACTCCGCGAGCAGTACTTC. Protein: CASSFAQREKLREQYF.

V usage is TRBV29-1 and J usage is TRBJ1-4; weak D call: TRBD1 (6 bases). Per germline, CDR1 SQVTM and CDR2 ANQGSEA. V lost 7 bases and J 4 bases, leaving 10 bases between the germline ends. This CDR3 region has 12 residues. The CDR3 loop reads CSAGQYNEKLFF. The CDR3 DNA reads as TGCAGCGCTGGACAGTATAATGAAAAACTGTTTTTT.

The rearrangement links TRBV7-9 to TRBJ2-1; 9 positions agree with TRBD2. The germline CDR1 and CDR2 sequences are SEHNR and FQNEAQ (reference sequence). The junction had 10 bases not matched to a gene; V was cut back by 2 bases and J by 5 bases. The CDR3 is 17 amino acids. CDR3 residues: CASSLIGGLAPHNEQFF. CDR3 nucleotide sequence: TGTGCCAGCAGCTTAATAGGGGGACTAGCCCCACACAATGAGCAGTTCTTC.

The V call is TRBV9, the J call TRBJ2-2; TRBD2 might be the D (6 bases). The CDR3 sequence is 15 residues long. Germline-derived CDR1 and CDR2 are SGDLS and YYNGEE. V was trimmed by 4 bases and J by 1 base, leaving 11 bases between them. The CDR3 loop reads CASSPGGMNTGELFF. The CDR3 DNA follows: TGTGCCAGCAGCCCTGGGGGGATGAACACCGGGGAGCTGTTTTTT.

The V call is TRBV5-1, the J call TRBJ1-5; D is unclear. The germline V gene encodes CDR1 SGHRS and CDR2 YFSETQ. Between the trimmed V and J ends, which lost 4 bases and 2 bases, there was a span of 10 bases. The CDR3 consists of 14 residues. The CDR3 protein is CASSEEWGNQPQHF. The CDR3 coding sequence is TGCGCCAGCAGCGAGGAATGGGGCAATCAGCCCCAGCATTTT.

The chain recombines TRBV12-3 or TRBV12-4 with TRBJ2-7; 15 nucleotides agree with TRBD2. With V trimmed by 5 bases and J by 6 bases, 5 bases remained unmatched. This CDR3 is built from 15 residues. The CDR3 DNA reads as TGTGCCAGCAGTGCTCTGGGACTAGCGGGAGGCGAGCAGTACTTC. Amino acid sequence: CASSALGLAGGEQYF.